Included here is one TCR beta chain sequence, with context. The CDR3 consists of 13 residues. The germline CDR1 and CDR2 sequences are SGHRS and YFSETQ. Trimming pared 2 bases from V and 8 bases from J, leaving 13 bases between. The data were taken from a study of T cells in lung cancer brain metastases. Assay: immunoSEQ multiplex PCR; the TCRdb copy retains only in-frame clones and omits some. The table has about 4,800 clones, 87% seen once. Sequenced sample: tumor tissue from the primary lung tumor. The chain has TRBV5-1 and TRBJ1-1; D unclear. The TCR comes from a woman aged 50 to 65 with non-small cell lung cancer. CDR3: CASSFGSYGEAFF. CDR3 sequence (DNA): TGCGCCAGCAGCTTTGGAAGTTACGGGGAAGCTTTCTTT.